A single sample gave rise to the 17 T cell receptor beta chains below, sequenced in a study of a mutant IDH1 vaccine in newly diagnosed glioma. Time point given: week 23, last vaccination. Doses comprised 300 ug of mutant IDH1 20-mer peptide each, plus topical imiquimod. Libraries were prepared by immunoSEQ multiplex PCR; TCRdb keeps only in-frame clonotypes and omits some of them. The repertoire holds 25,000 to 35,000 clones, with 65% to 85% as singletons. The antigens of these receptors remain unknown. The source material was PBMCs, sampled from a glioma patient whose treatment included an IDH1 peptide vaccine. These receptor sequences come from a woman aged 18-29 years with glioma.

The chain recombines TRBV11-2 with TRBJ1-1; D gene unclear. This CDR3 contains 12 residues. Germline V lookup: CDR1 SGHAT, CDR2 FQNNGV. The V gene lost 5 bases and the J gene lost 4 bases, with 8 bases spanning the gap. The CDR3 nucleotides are TGTGCCAGCAGCAGGACCGGCACTGAAGCTTTCTTT. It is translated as CASSRTGTEAFF.

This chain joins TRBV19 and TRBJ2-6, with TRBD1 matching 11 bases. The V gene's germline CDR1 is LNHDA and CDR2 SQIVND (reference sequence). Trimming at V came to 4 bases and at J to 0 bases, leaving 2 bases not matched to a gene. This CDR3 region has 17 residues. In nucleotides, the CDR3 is TGTGCCAGTAGTACTGGACAGGGGGCCTCTGGGGCCAACGTCCTGACTTTC. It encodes CASSTGQGASGANVLTF.

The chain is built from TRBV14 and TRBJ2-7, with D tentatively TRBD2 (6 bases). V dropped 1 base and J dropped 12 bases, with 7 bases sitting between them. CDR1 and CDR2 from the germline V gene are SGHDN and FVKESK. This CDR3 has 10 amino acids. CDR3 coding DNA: TGTGCCAGCAGCCAAGGGACTACGTACTTC. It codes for CASSQGTTYF.

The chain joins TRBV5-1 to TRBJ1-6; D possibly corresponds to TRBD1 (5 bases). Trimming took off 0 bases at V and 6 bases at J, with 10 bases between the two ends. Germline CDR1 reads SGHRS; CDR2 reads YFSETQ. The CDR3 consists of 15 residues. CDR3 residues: CASSLEAGINSPLHF. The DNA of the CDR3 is TGCGCCAGCAGCTTGGAAGCAGGGATTAATTCACCCCTCCACTTT.

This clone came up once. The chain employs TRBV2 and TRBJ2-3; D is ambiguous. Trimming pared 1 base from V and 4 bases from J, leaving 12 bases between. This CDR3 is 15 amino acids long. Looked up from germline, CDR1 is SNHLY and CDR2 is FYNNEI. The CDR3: CASSEGGKRADTQYF. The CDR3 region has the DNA TGTGCCAGCAGTGAAGGCGGCAAAAGGGCAGATACGCAGTATTTT.

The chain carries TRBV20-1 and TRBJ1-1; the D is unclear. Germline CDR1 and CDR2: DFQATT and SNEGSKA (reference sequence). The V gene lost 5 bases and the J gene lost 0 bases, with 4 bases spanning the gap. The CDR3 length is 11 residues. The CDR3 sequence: CSAFLNTEAFF. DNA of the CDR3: TGCAGTGCTTTCTTGAACACTGAAGCTTTCTTT.

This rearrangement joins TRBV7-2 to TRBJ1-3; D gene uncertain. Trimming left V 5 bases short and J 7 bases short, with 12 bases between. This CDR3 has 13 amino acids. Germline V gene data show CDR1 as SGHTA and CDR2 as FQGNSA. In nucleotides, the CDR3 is TGTGCCAGCAGCCTATACAGTCTTAACACCATATATTTT. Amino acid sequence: CASSLYSLNTIYF.

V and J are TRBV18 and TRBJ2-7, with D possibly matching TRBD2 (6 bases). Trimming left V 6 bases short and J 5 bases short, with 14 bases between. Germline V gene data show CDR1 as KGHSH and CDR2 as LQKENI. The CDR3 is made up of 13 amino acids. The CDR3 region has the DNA TGTGCCAGCTCCCCGGGAGTAGCGGACGAGCAGTACTTC. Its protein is CASSPGVADEQYF.

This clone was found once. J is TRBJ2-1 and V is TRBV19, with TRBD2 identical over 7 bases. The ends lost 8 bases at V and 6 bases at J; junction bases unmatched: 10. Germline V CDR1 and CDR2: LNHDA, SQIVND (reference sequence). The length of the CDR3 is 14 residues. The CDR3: CASQPGTMINEQFF. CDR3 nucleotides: TGTGCCAGTCAACCCGGGACTATGATCAATGAGCAGTTCTTC.

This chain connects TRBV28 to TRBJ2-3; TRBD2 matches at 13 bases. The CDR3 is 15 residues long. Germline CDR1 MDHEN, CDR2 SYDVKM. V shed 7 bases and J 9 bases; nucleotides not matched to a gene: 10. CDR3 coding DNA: TGTGCCAGCACCGAAGGACTAGCGGGAGTTGACACGCAGTATTTT. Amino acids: CASTEGLAGVDTQYF.

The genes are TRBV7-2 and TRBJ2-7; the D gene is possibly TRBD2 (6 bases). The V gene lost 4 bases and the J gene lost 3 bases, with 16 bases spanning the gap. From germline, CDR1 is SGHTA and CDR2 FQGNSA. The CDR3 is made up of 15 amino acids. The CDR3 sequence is CASSYTGLGNYEQYF. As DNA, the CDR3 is TGTGCCAGCAGCTACACGGGACTGGGTAACTACGAGCAGTACTTC.

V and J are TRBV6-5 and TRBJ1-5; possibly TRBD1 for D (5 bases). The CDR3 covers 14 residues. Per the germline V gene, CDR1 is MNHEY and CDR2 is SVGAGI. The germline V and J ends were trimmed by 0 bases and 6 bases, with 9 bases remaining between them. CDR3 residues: CASSYSKGTQPQHF. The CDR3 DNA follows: TGTGCCAGCAGTTACTCCAAGGGGACTCAGCCCCAGCATTTT.

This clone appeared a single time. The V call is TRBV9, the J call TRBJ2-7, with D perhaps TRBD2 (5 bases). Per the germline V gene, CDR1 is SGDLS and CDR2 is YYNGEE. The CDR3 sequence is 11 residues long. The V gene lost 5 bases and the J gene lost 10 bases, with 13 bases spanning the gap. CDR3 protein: CASSGPGIQYF. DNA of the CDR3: TGTGCCAGCAGTGGACCGGGAATTCAGTACTTC.

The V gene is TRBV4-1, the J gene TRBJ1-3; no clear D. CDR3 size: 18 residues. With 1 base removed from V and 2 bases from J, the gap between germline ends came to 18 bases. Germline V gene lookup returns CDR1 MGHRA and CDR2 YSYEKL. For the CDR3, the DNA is TGCGCCAGCAGCCAAGTAAGCGGAGCTGCGGACCCTGGAAACACCATATATTTT. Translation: CASSQVSGAADPGNTIYF.

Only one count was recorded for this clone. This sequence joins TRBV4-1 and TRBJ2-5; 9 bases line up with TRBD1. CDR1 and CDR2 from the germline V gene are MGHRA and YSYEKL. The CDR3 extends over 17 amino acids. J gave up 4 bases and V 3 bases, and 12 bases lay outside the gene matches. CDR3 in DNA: TGCGCCAGCAGCCATTTTAAGGAAACAGGGGGCGGAGAGACCCAGTACTTC. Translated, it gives CASSHFKETGGGETQYF.

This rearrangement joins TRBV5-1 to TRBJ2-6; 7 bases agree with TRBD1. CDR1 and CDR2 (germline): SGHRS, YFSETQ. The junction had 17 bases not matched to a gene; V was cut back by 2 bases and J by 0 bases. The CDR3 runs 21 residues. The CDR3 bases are TGCGCCAGCAGCTTTTTTCCGGGACAGCCAGCCACCAACTCTGGGGCCAACGTCCTGACTTTC. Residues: CASSFFPGQPATNSGANVLTF.

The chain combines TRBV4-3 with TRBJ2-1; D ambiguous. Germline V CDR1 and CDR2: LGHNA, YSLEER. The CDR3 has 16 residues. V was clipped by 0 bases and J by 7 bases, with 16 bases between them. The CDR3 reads CASSQDLGFLGNEQFF. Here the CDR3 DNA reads TGCGCCAGCAGCCAAGATCTGGGTTTTTTGGGGAATGAGCAGTTCTTC.